This entry lists 24 T cell receptor beta chains sequenced from one sample in a study of cytomegalovirus exposure and HLA in healthy donors. The PCR was carried out with 60 Vbeta primers and 13 Jbeta primers. Some clones are missing from TCRdb's copy, which holds only in-frame ones; the method was immunoSEQ multiplex PCR. This sample has some 150,000 clones, with 70% to 90% found just once. Sequenced: PBMCs. The receptor set was obtained from a woman younger than 35 in good health and CMV-seronegative.

This chain joins TRBV19 and TRBJ2-1; D unresolved. Germline lookup yields CDR1 LNHDA and CDR2 SQIVND (reference sequence). CDR3 length: 13 amino acids. Between the trimmed V and J ends, which lost 5 bases and 4 bases, there was a span of 9 bases. Here the CDR3 reads CASSPARYNEQFF. In DNA form, the CDR3 reads TGTGCCAGTAGTCCAGCCAGGTACAATGAGCAGTTCTTC.

The table lists this clone with a few counts. The genes are TRBV7-9 and TRBJ2-7; D may be TRBD1 (6 bases). The CDR3 runs to 13 residues. Deletions cut 5 bases from V and 6 bases from J, with 14 bases between. The germline V gene encodes CDR1 SEHNR and CDR2 FQNEAQ (reference sequence). CDR3 DNA sequence: TGTGCCAGCAGCCCATCCGGACAGAGCGAGCAGTACTTC. Protein: CASSPSGQSEQYF.

This sequence joins TRBV5-1 and TRBJ2-7, with a weak D call TRBD2 (6 bases). The CDR3 contains 15 residues. Germline V gene lookup returns CDR1 SGHRS and CDR2 YFSETQ. Trimming removed 0 bases at V and 0 bases at J, with 10 bases between. This CDR3 is CASSLVQGGSYEQYF. In DNA form, the CDR3 reads TGCGCCAGCAGCTTGGTGCAGGGAGGCTCCTACGAGCAGTACTTC.

The chain combines TRBV9 with TRBJ2-2; D might be TRBD1 (6 bases). The CDR3 loop spans 16 amino acids. V lost 4 bases and J 7 bases, leaving 20 bases between the germline ends. Per the germline V gene, CDR1 is SGDLS and CDR2 is YYNGEE. The CDR3 sequence is CASSFSDRRAGGELFF. CDR3 in DNA: TGTGCCAGCAGCTTCTCGGACAGAAGGGCCGGCGGGGAGCTGTTTTTT. Based on the CDR3 plus reference TRBV9 and TRBJ2-2, the full variable domain is DSGVTQTPKHLITATGQRVTLRCSPRSGDLSVYWYQQSLDQGLQFLIQYYNGEERAKGNILERFSAQQFPDLHSELNLSSLELGDSALYFCASSFSDRRAGGELFFGEGSRLTVL.

This clone was seen only once. The CDR3 loop is CASRLRGIGQPQHF. CDR3 bases: TGTGCCAGTAGACTCAGGGGTATCGGTCAGCCCCAGCATTTT. This chain connects TRBV19 to TRBJ1-5; tentative D call: TRBD1 (6 bases). Looked up from germline, CDR1 is LNHDA and CDR2 is SQIVND (reference sequence). V was shortened by 6 bases and J by 6 bases, with 15 bases between the two germline ends. The CDR3 loop spans 14 amino acids.

The chain links TRBV7-3 to TRBJ2-3, with a possible D match to TRBD2 (7 bases). The germline V gene encodes CDR1 SGHTA and CDR2 FQGTGA. V was pared by 0 bases and J by 4 bases, with 17 bases between. The CDR3 sequence is 17 residues long. CDR3 nucleotide sequence: TGTGCCAGCAGCTTAACAAATCGGGGGGCAATCGCAGATACGCAGTATTTT. This encodes CASSLTNRGAIADTQYF.

This clone has just one count. In nucleotides, the CDR3 is TGTGCCAGCAGCCCTACTAGCGGGGGGGCATATGAGCAGTTCTTC. It translates to CASSPTSGGAYEQFF. This chain connects TRBV6-4 to TRBJ2-1, with TRBD2 identical over 13 bases. This CDR3 region has 15 residues. With V trimmed by 6 bases and J by 8 bases, 7 bases remained unmatched. CDR1 and CDR2 (germline): MRHNA, SNTAGT.

The V call is TRBV7-2, the J call TRBJ2-5; D not certain. This CDR3 has 14 amino acids. The ends were cut back, 4 bases at V and 5 bases at J, with 14 bases in the middle. Germline loops: CDR1 SGHTA, CDR2 FQGNSA. CDR3 protein: CASSSPAKTETQYF. Here the CDR3 DNA reads TGTGCCAGCAGCTCCCCTGCTAAAACTGAGACCCAGTACTTC.

The rearrangement uses TRBV6-6 and TRBJ2-7; D is perhaps TRBD2 (5 bases). Trimming took off 5 bases at V and 3 bases at J, with 14 bases between the two ends. The CDR3 has 14 amino acids. Per the germline V gene, CDR1 is MNHNY and CDR2 is SVGAGI (reference sequence). CDR3 sequence reads: CASSSREVGYEQYF. CDR3 bases: TGTGCCAGCAGTAGTCGGGAAGTTGGCTACGAGCAGTACTTC.

The chain uses TRBV4-1 and TRBJ2-3; the match to TRBD2 covers 8 bases. With V trimmed by 1 base and J by 4 bases, 10 bases remained unmatched. Germline CDR1 is MGHRA and CDR2 is YSYEKL. The CDR3 contains 17 residues. DNA of the CDR3: TGCGCCAGCAGCCAAGTGCCGACGGGCGGGGGGTCAGATACGCAGTATTTT. It codes for CASSQVPTGGGSDTQYF.

CDR3 sequence reads: CASSLKLAGDLGDEQYF. In nucleotides, the CDR3 is TGTGCCAGCAGCTTAAAACTAGCGGGAGATTTGGGGGACGAGCAGTACTTC. The chain has TRBV7-9 and TRBJ2-7, with 11 bases identical to TRBD2. The CDR3 sequence is 17 residues long. Germline V gene sequence: CDR1 SEHNR, CDR2 FQNEAQ (reference sequence). V lost 2 bases to trimming and J lost 5 bases; unmatched junction nucleotides: 11.

This rearrangement joins TRBV10-3 to TRBJ1-2; TRBD1 matches 8 bases. Trimming cost V 10 bases and J 8 bases; bases outside gene matches: 9. The CDR3 totals 12 residues. Germline V gene data show CDR1 as ENHRY and CDR2 as SYGVKD. The CDR3 sequence is CATRTGWEGYTF. In nucleotides, the CDR3 is TGTGCCACCCGGACAGGGTGGGAGGGCTACACCTTC.

The chain couples TRBV10-3 to TRBJ2-1; possible D gene TRBD1, 7 bases. CDR3 size: 14 residues. Looked up from germline, CDR1 is ENHRY and CDR2 is SYGVKD. V shed 4 bases and J shed 7 bases, with 14 bases lying between them. CDR3 DNA sequence: TGTGCCATCAGTGTAGCAGGGGGGCTGAATGAGCAGTTCTTC. Encoded protein: CAISVAGGLNEQFF.

V is TRBV14 and J is TRBJ2-1; TRBD1 aligns across 10 bases. J gave up 2 bases and V 0 bases, and 4 bases lay outside the gene matches. The CDR3 is made up of 17 amino acids. CDR1 is SGHDN and CDR2 is FVKESK in the germline V gene. For the CDR3, the DNA is TGTGCCAGCAGCCAAGAATGGGACAGGGGTGCCTACAATGAGCAGTTCTTC. Translated, it gives CASSQEWDRGAYNEQFF.

The chain joins TRBV7-2 to TRBJ1-2; D is ambiguous. Trimming took 5 bases from V and 7 from J, leaving 14 bases between them. The length of the CDR3 is 13 residues. Germline CDR1 SGHTA, CDR2 FQGNSA. The CDR3 DNA reads TGTGCCAGCAGCCTCTATGAATCCGGTGGCTACACCTTC. Its translation: CASSLYESGGYTF.

This chain joins TRBV5-5 and TRBJ2-3, with D possibly TRBD2 on 5 matching bases. V lost 2 bases to trimming and J lost 6 bases, with 16 bases between them. The CDR3 loop spans 15 amino acids. Germline V gene sequence: CDR1 SGHKS, CDR2 YYEKEE (reference sequence). For the CDR3, the DNA is TGTGCCAGCAGCTTCGTGGGCGGAGGCATCGATACGCAGTATTTT. It codes for CASSFVGGGIDTQYF. Drawing the rest from reference TRBV5-5 and TRBJ2-3, the complete variable domain is DAGVTQSPTHLIKTRGQQVTLRCSPISGHKSVSWYQQVLGQGPQFIFQYYEKEERGRGNFPDRFSARQFPNYSSELNVNALLLGDSALYLCASSFVGGGIDTQYFGPGTRLTVL.

This clone was observed a single time. The chain couples TRBV19 to TRBJ2-7; 10 positions match TRBD1. The V segment lost 5 bases and the J segment 3 bases; nucleotides outside the gene matches: 7. This CDR3 region has 15 residues. CDR1 LNHDA and CDR2 SQIVND come from the germline V gene (reference sequence). CDR3 residues: CASSPRTGGIYEQYF. CDR3 nucleotides: TGTGCCAGTAGTCCGAGGACAGGGGGAATCTACGAGCAGTACTTC.

The V and J genes are TRBV9 and TRBJ1-4, with 7 nucleotides matching TRBD1. The trim removed 3 bases at V and 7 bases at J, leaving 9 bases unmatched. The CDR3 is 15 amino acids. From germline, CDR1 is SGDLS and CDR2 YYNGEE. CDR3: CASSAEGARGEKLFF. The CDR3 DNA reads TGTGCCAGCAGCGCGGAGGGGGCGAGGGGTGAAAAACTGTTTTTT.

The V call is TRBV18, the J call TRBJ2-5; 13 positions agree with TRBD2. Germline V gene data show CDR1 as KGHSH and CDR2 as LQKENI. The J segment lost 2 bases and the V segment lost 5 bases, leaving 2 bases of the junction unmatched. This CDR3 has 15 amino acids. The CDR3 coding sequence is TGTGCCAGCTCAAGGGGACTAGCGGGACAAGAGACCCAGTACTTC. Residues: CASSRGLAGQETQYF.

In this sample, this clone turned up once. This rearrangement joins TRBV7-2 to TRBJ1-2; tentatively, D is TRBD1 (5 bases). The CDR3 totals 14 residues. Trimming pared 2 bases from V and 8 bases from J, leaving 15 bases between. Germline V CDR1 and CDR2: SGHTA, FQGNSA. The CDR3 region has the DNA TGTGCCAGCAGCTTACCGGGACTGGCAGGCGGCTACACCTTC. Protein sequence: CASSLPGLAGGYTF.

The chain combines TRBV28 with TRBJ2-3, with TRBD2 matching over 8 bases. The V segment lost 6 bases and the J segment 2 bases; nucleotides outside the gene matches: 7. Germline V gene sequence: CDR1 MDHEN, CDR2 SYDVKM. CDR3 length: 15 amino acids. This chain's CDR3 is CASSPGGGDTDTQYF. The CDR3 nucleotides read TGTGCCAGCAGCCCGGGGGGGGGTGACACAGATACGCAGTATTTT. The variable domain in full, completed from reference TRBV28 and TRBJ2-3, reads DVKVTQSSRYLVKRTGEKVFLECVQDMDHENMFWYRQDPGLGLRLIYFSYDVKMKEKGDIPEGYSVSREKKERFSLILESASTNQTSMYLCASSPGGGDTDTQYFGPGTRLTVL.

The genes are TRBV7-9 and TRBJ2-1, with D possibly TRBD1 on 5 matching bases. This CDR3 has 12 amino acids. The V end lost 5 bases, the J end lost 9 bases, and 11 bases lay between the germline ends. The germline V gene has CDR1 SEHNR and CDR2 FQNEAQ (reference sequence). The CDR3 DNA sequence: TGTGCCAGCAGCCGGACATCGAGTGAGCAGTTCTTC. It specifies CASSRTSSEQFF.

The chain recombines TRBV10-3 with TRBJ2-1; a weak D match, TRBD2 (5 bases). This CDR3 comprises 16 residues. The germline CDR1 and CDR2 sequences are ENHRY and SYGVKD. V lost 2 bases to trimming and J lost 5 bases, with 16 bases between them. CDR3 coding DNA: TGTGCCATCAGTGAGAAAGTGACTACCACACACAATGAGCAGTTCTTC. This codes for CAISEKVTTTHNEQFF.

In DNA form, the CDR3 reads TGTGCCAGCAGCCCGGGACTAGCGGGGGTAACCGGGGAGCTGTTTTTT. The encoded protein is CASSPGLAGVTGELFF. V is TRBV5-4 and J is TRBJ2-2; the match to TRBD2 covers 14 bases. V dropped 4 bases and J dropped 5; count of bases not matched to a gene: 4. Germline CDR1 reads SGHNT; CDR2 reads YYREEE (reference sequence). There are 16 residues in the CDR3.